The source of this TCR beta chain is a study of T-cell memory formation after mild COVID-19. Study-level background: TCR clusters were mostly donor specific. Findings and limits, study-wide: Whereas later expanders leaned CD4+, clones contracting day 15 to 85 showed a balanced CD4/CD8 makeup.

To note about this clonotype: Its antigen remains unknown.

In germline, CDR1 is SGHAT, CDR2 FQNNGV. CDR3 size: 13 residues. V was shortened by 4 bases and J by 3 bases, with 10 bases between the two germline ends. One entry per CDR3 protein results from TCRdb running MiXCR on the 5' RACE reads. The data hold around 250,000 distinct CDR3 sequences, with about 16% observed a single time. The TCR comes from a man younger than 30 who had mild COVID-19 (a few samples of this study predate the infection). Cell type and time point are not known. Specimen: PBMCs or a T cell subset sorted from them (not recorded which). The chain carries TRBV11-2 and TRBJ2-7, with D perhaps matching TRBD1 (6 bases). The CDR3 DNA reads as TGTGCCAGCAGCTCCGTGGACAGCTACGAGCAGTACTTC. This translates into CASSSVDSYEQYF.